A single sample gave rise to the 7 T cell receptor beta chains below, sequenced in a study of neoadjuvant anti-PD-1 for oral cavity cancer. Method: immunoSEQ multiplex PCR; TCRdb's copy keeps in-frame clones and lacks some. The sample lists about 14,000 clones, 55% to 80% seen once, with 2% to 2.5% in the top ten. The sample was PBMCs, taken before nivolumab (anti-PD-1) treatment. These receptors all come from a person between 40 and 79 years old with oral cavity squamous cell carcinoma.

This chain connects TRBV6-5 to TRBJ1-6; D gene ambiguous. V lost 5 bases and J lost 8, with 13 bases in between. The V gene's germline CDR1 is MNHEY and CDR2 SVGAGI. The CDR3 extends over 14 amino acids. The CDR3 loop is CASSLNPGDSPLHF. The CDR3 region has the DNA TGTGCCAGCAGTCTCAACCCGGGCGATTCACCCCTCCACTTT.

This chain links TRBV9 with TRBJ2-1; no reliable D call. Trimming took 0 bases from V and 3 from J, leaving 7 bases between them. CDR3 size: 14 residues. Germline-derived CDR1 and CDR2 are SGDLS and YYNGEE. CDR3 sequence (DNA): TGTGCCAGCAGCGTAGGGTTGGGCTACAATGAGCAGTTCTTC. This translates into CASSVGLGYNEQFF.

The V and J genes are TRBV6-1 and TRBJ2-7, with D possibly being TRBD1 (6 bases). Trimming cost V 7 bases and J 4 bases, with 17 bases left between them. Germline loops: CDR1 MNHNS, CDR2 SASEGT. CDR3 length equals 14 residues. CDR3 loop: CASTGGRGSYEQYF. The CDR3 DNA is TGTGCCAGCACTGGAGGCAGGGGCTCTTACGAGCAGTACTTC.

This clone was seen a handful of times. V and J are TRBV29-1 and TRBJ2-3, with TRBD2 identical over 8 bases. The germline V gene encodes CDR1 SQVTM and CDR2 ANQGSEA. The CDR3 consists of 17 residues. With V trimmed by 4 bases and J by 2 bases, 14 bases remained unmatched. The DNA for the CDR3 is TGCAGCGTTGCCCTCGAGAAGGGCGGGAGGTACACAGATACGCAGTATTTT. Its translation is CSVALEKGGRYTDTQYF.

V gene TRBV9 combines with J gene TRBJ2-3, with TRBD2 identical over 12 bases. V was pared by 6 bases and J by 2 bases, with 7 bases of the junction left unmatched. Per the germline V gene, CDR1 is SGDLS and CDR2 is YYNGEE. The CDR3 is made up of 16 amino acids. Here the CDR3 reads CASTHLAGGPTDTQYF. The DNA of the CDR3 is TGTGCCAGCACCCACCTAGCGGGAGGGCCCACAGATACGCAGTATTTT. Together with reference TRBV9 and TRBJ2-3, the CDR3 gives the full variable domain: DSGVTQTPKHLITATGQRVTLRCSPRSGDLSVYWYQQSLDQGLQFLIQYYNGEERAKGNILERFSAQQFPDLHSELNLSSLELGDSALYFCASTHLAGGPTDTQYFGPGTRLTVL.

This chain links TRBV28 with TRBJ2-1, with TRBD2 identical over 7 bases. The CDR3 contains 15 residues. After removal of 4 bases from V and 6 bases from J, the junction contained 9 bases not matched to a gene. Germline lookup yields CDR1 MDHEN and CDR2 SYDVKM. In DNA, the CDR3 is TGTGCCAGCAGTTCTCCGGCGGGAGTAGGCAATGAGCAGTTCTTC. This translates into CASSSPAGVGNEQFF.

This clone was observed a few times. The chain recombines TRBV18 with TRBJ1-5; D gene unclear. Per germline, CDR1 KGHSH and CDR2 LQKENI. CDR3 length: 15 amino acids. Deletions cut 2 bases from V and 0 bases from J, with 8 bases between. CDR3 in amino acids: CASSPGGDSNQPQHF. The DNA of the CDR3 is TGTGCCAGCTCACCAGGAGGAGATAGCAATCAGCCCCAGCATTTT. Complete variable domain (other parts from reference TRBV18 and TRBJ1-5): NAGVMQNPRHLVRRRGQEARLRCSPMKGHSHVYWYRQLPEEGLKFMVYLQKENIIDESGMPKERFSAEFPKEGPSILRIQQVVRGDSAAYFCASSPGGDSNQPQHFGDGTRLSIL.